What follows is one T cell receptor (beta chain) and its context. The target antigen is unknown. The data were obtained in a study of Ad26.COV2.S vaccination and SARS-CoV-2 variants. Study overall: Among those in the COV1001 Ad26.COV2.S trial arm was the donor. The study's findings and limits: Spike-specific TCR breadth ran higher among vaccine recipients than placebo recipients. Breadth, reportedly substantial, characterized the spike-specific CD8+ and CD4+ T cell responses after vaccination.

The table came from immunoSEQ multiplex PCR; TCRdb's copy has only in-frame clones and leaves some out. Altogether about 350,000 clones are present, roughly 90% being singletons, with the ten largest covering approximately 11%. Germline V gives CDR1 LNHDA, CDR2 SQIVND (reference sequence). This CDR3 spans 16 amino acids. The ends lost 6 bases at V and 2 bases at J; junction bases unmatched: 9. Treatment of the sample: 15 to 20 received Ad26.COV2.S at low or high dose, single or two shots; roughly five received placebo; per-sample allocation not given. Material that was analyzed had been drawn on day 63 after the first vaccine or placebo injection. It was an adult aged 18-55 years in Boston who was the donor.

The clonotype originates from a person between 18 and 65 years old who received the Ad26.COV2.S COVID-19 vaccine or a placebo. This sequence joins TRBV19 and TRBJ1-5, with 8 bases lining up with TRBD1. The sequences come from peripheral blood, collected in a trial of Ad26.COV2.S vaccine versus placebo. The CDR3 DNA sequence: TGTGCCAGTAGAAGGACAGGGAGTTGGGGCAATCAGCCCCAGCATTTT. As protein: CASRRTGSWGNQPQHF.